Listed here are 22 T cell receptor beta chains from one sample, sequenced in a study of T cell repertoires in cytomegalovirus infection. No antigen is known for these receptors. TCRdb analysed the reads with MiXCR anew, one entry per CDR3 protein. The table lists about 920,000 distinct CDR3 sequences, around a third of them singletons. This material consisted of cultured CD8+ T cells from PBMCs, taken from culture after CMV antigen stimulation. Source of these receptors: a human donor in good health (CMV status not recorded). Some clones in this sample may be carry-over from other donors' samples.

This clonotype showed up many times. CDR3 loop: CASLRGGGSYEQYV. CDR3 DNA: TGTGCCAGCTTGAGGGGCGGGGGGTCCTACGAGCAGTACGTC. V is TRBV28 and J is TRBJ2-7; 8 bases fit TRBD2. Unmatched junction bases numbered 7, after V lost 8 bases and J lost 1 base. The germline CDR1 and CDR2 sequences are MDHEN and SYDVKM. This CDR3 is 14 amino acids long.

The chain is built from TRBV10-2 and TRBJ1-1, with D possibly TRBD1 on 6 matching bases. Germline CDR1 and CDR2: WSHSY and SAAADI. This CDR3 is 15 amino acids long. V lost 4 bases and J lost 3, with 15 bases in between. The CDR3 sequence is CASSGTGQTDTEAFF. DNA of the CDR3: TGCGCCAGCAGTGGAACCGGACAGACGGACACTGAAGCTTTCTTT.

The V and J genes are TRBV5-6 and TRBJ2-7, with unresolved D. The germline V gene encodes CDR1 SGHDT and CDR2 YYEEEE. The V end was cut by 4 bases, the J end by 3 bases, with 14 bases between. The CDR3 has 14 amino acids. CDR3 in DNA: TGTGCCAGCAGCCCGGACGGGTGGCGCTACGAGCAGTACTTC. It codes for CASSPDGWRYEQYF.

V gene TRBV27 combines with J gene TRBJ2-3, with no clear D. V was pared by 10 bases and J by 2 bases, with 16 bases between. This CDR3 is 14 amino acids long. Germline loops: CDR1 MNHEY, CDR2 SMNVEV (reference sequence). DNA for the CDR3: TGTGCCATTGCACCCCTCCTTAACACAGATACGCAGTATTTT. Translating it yields CAIAPLLNTDTQYF.

This clonotype turned up a few times. CDR3 in amino acids: CASSRERGLSYEQYF. The DNA for the CDR3 is TGCGCCAGCAGCCGGGAGAGGGGGCTCTCCTACGAGCAGTACTTC. The chain combines TRBV4-3 with TRBJ2-7, with 7 positions matching TRBD1. V shed 4 bases, J shed 0 bases, and the junction held 6 bases outside the gene matches. The CDR3 runs 15 residues. CDR1 is LGHNA, CDR2 YSLEER, per germline.

This clonotype was seen only once. This chain uses TRBV7-9 with TRBJ2-6; possible D gene TRBD1, 6 bases. Germline V gene sequence: CDR1 SEHNR, CDR2 FQNEAQ (reference sequence). CDR3 length: 19 amino acids. The V gene lost 1 base and the J gene lost 0 bases, with 16 bases spanning the gap. The CDR3 DNA reads as TGTGCCAGCAGCTTAGTCGGCAGGGGATTCCTCTCTGGGGCCAACGTCCTGACTTTC. Its protein is CASSLVGRGFLSGANVLTF.

This clonotype was observed a few times. J is TRBJ2-3 and V is TRBV12-3 or TRBV12-4; 12 bases agree with TRBD1. The CDR3 totals 16 residues. V dropped 6 bases and J dropped 1; count of bases not matched to a gene: 5. Here the CDR3 reads CASRVGTGGGTDTQYF. The CDR3 nucleotides are TGTGCCAGCAGGGTCGGGACAGGGGGCGGCACAGATACGCAGTATTTT.

This clonotype was seen at least ten times. The chain couples TRBV7-6 to TRBJ1-2; a possible D gene is TRBD1 (5 bases). The CDR3 runs 13 residues. CDR1 SGHVS and CDR2 FNYEAQ come from the germline V gene. V was trimmed by 1 base and J by 6 bases, leaving 9 bases between them. Here the CDR3 DNA reads TGTGCCAGCAGCTTAGACGGGGGGAATGGCTACACCTTC. This sequence encodes CASSLDGGNGYTF.

The chain combines TRBV4-1 with TRBJ1-5; the match to TRBD1 covers 9 bases. CDR3 length: 17 amino acids. Germline trimming cut 0 bases from V and 7 bases from J; bases unmatched to any gene: 10. Germline V gene sequence: CDR1 MGHRA, CDR2 YSYEKL. The CDR3, as DNA: TGCGCCAGCAGCCAAGATCCGACAGGGGGATTTGGACAGCCCCAGCATTTT. As protein: CASSQDPTGGFGQPQHF.

The chain employs TRBV10-3 and TRBJ1-3; D is uncertain. This CDR3 has 12 residues. Per the germline V gene, CDR1 is ENHRY and CDR2 is SYGVKD. V lost 6 bases and J 5 bases, leaving 8 bases between the germline ends. As DNA, the CDR3 is TGTGCCATCAGGGGAGATCGAAACACCATATATTTT. Translated: CAIRGDRNTIYF.

In its sample, this clonotype was seen a few times. One junction end does not reproduce the germline sequence, and a read error may be involved. The rearrangement joins TRBV27 to TRBJ1-1; D might be TRBD1 (5 bases). This CDR3 contains 14 residues. Germline V gene data show CDR1 as MNHEY and CDR2 as SMNVEV (reference sequence). Here the CDR3 DNA reads TGTGCCAGCAGCTTATCCACGGGGGGCACTGAAGCTTTCTTT. Translated: CASSLSTGGTEAFF.

There are a few counts of this clonotype. The V gene is TRBV10-3, the J gene TRBJ2-3; 9 nucleotides line up with TRBD2. V was pared by 6 bases and J by 0 bases, with 16 bases of the junction left unmatched. CDR3 length: 19 residues. Germline CDR1 ENHRY, CDR2 SYGVKD. This CDR3 reads CAIRRRLAGNTESTDTQYF. The CDR3 nucleotides read TGTGCCATCAGGAGGAGGCTAGCGGGGAATACTGAAAGCACAGATACGCAGTATTTT.

In regard to this clonotype: A much larger clone sits a single nucleotide away, making a read error possible. The chain uses TRBV7-1 and TRBJ2-1, with D tentatively TRBD1 (5 bases). TRBV7-1 is labeled an ORF, and its function is uncertain. This CDR3 contains 15 residues. Here the CDR3 reads CSSSLRREMSTEQFF. In DNA form, the CDR3 reads TGTTCCAGCAGCCTTCGCAGGGAAATGTCGACTGAGCAGTTCTTC.

This clonotype has a handful of counts. J is TRBJ1-5 and V is TRBV11-3, with D uncertain. The CDR3 has 16 residues. Trimming shortened V by 0 bases and J by 0 bases, and 9 bases separated the two germline ends. CDR1 is SGHNT and CDR2 is YENEEA in the germline V gene. The CDR3 loop is CASSLDRRDSNQPQHF. The CDR3 region has the DNA TGTGCCAGCAGCTTAGATCGGAGGGATAGCAATCAGCCCCAGCATTTT. The full variable domain, in which reference TRBV11-3 and TRBJ1-5 provide the parts outside the CDR3, is EAGVVQSPRYKIIEKKQPVAFWCNPISGHNTLYWYLQNLGQGPELLIRYENEEAVDDSQLPKDRFSAERLKGVDSTLKIQPAELGDSAVYLCASSLDRRDSNQPQHFGDGTRLSIL.

This clonotype has a handful of counts. The gene calls are TRBV5-4 and TRBJ2-7; D gene unclear. The germline gives CDR1 SGHNT, CDR2 YYREEE (reference sequence). Trimming removed 2 bases from V and 2 bases from J, with 11 bases in between. The CDR3 is made up of 14 amino acids. CDR3 amino acids: CASSFLGYPYEQYV. DNA of the CDR3: TGTGCCAGCAGCTTTCTAGGATATCCCTACGAGCAGTACGTC.

This clonotype was counted only a few times. The J gene is TRBJ2-1, the V gene TRBV5-1; D remains unclear. Trimming took off 4 bases at V and 4 bases at J, with 18 bases between the two ends. Germline V gene lookup returns CDR1 SGHRS and CDR2 YFSETQ. The CDR3 runs to 16 residues. CDR3 in amino acids: CASSAYIAPDYNEQFF. The DNA for the CDR3 is TGCGCCAGCAGCGCATACATCGCGCCCGATTACAATGAGCAGTTCTTC.

This clonotype was counted only a few times. The genes are TRBV24-1 and TRBJ2-1, with D uncertain. This CDR3 is built from 12 residues. Germline V gene data show CDR1 as KGHDR and CDR2 as SFDVKD. The V end lost 5 bases, the J end lost 4 bases, and 5 bases lay between the germline ends. DNA of the CDR3: TGTGCCACCAGTGGAAAATACAATGAGCAGTTCTTC. Translating it yields CATSGKYNEQFF.

The chain is built from TRBV12-3 or TRBV12-4 and TRBJ2-5; D remains unclear. Trimming took 7 bases from V and 5 from J, leaving 20 bases between them. The CDR3 is 15 amino acids. CDR3 residues: CASTLGYSVRETQYF. The CDR3 nucleotides are TGTGCCAGCACCTTGGGGTACAGTGTTAGGGAGACCCAGTACTTC.

The chain is built from TRBV7-2 and TRBJ2-7; 9 nucleotides align to TRBD2. Per germline, CDR1 SGHTA and CDR2 FQGNSA. Unmatched junction bases numbered 10, after V lost 4 bases and J lost 6 bases. The CDR3 spans 15 residues. The CDR3 is CASSWMAGGGGEQYF. The CDR3 nucleotides are TGTGCCAGCAGCTGGATGGCGGGGGGGGGTGGCGAGCAGTACTTC.

The gene calls are TRBV19 and TRBJ1-5; D might be TRBD1 (6 bases). The CDR3 has 17 residues. The germline V gene has CDR1 LNHDA and CDR2 SQIVND (reference sequence). V lost 3 bases to trimming and J lost 2 bases, with 17 bases between them. This CDR3 reads CASSIGQTGRRNQPQHF. CDR3 nucleotide sequence: TGTGCCAGTAGTATTGGACAGACGGGACGTCGCAATCAGCCCCAGCATTTT.

The chain links TRBV11-2 to TRBJ1-3; D gene ambiguous. V was shortened by 4 bases and J by 0 bases, with 16 bases between the two germline ends. Per the germline V gene, CDR1 is SGHAT and CDR2 is FQNNGV. The CDR3 loop spans 17 amino acids. CDR3 residues: CASSSGPTQASGNTIYF. The CDR3 nucleotides are TGTGCCAGCAGCTCCGGACCGACTCAGGCCTCTGGAAACACCATATATTTT. Variable domain in full (rest from reference TRBV11-2 and TRBJ1-3): EAGVAQSPRYKIIEKRQSVAFWCNPISGHATLYWYQQILGQGPKLLIQFQNNGVVDDSQLPKDRFSAERLKGVDSTLKIQPAKLEDSAVYLCASSSGPTQASGNTIYFGEGSWLTVV.

In its sample, this clonotype was seen many times. The chain is built from TRBV6-4 and TRBJ2-2, with no clear D. V was shortened by 2 bases and J by 7 bases, with 11 bases between the two germline ends. Germline lookup yields CDR1 MRHNA and CDR2 SNTAGT. This CDR3 contains 14 residues. CDR3 DNA: TGTGCCAGCAGTGACCCGCAAGGCGGCGGGGAGCTGTTTTTT. It specifies CASSDPQGGGELFF.